The 9 T cell receptor beta chains in this list originate from one sample, sequenced in a study of T cell repertoires in cytomegalovirus infection. Each CDR3 protein is one row after TCRdb ran MiXCR on the reads. Of about 260,000 distinct CDR3 sequences in the sample, less than 9.5% are singletons; the top ten hold about 14%. The sample comprised PBMCs. These receptors originate from a human donor in good health (CMV status not recorded). Some clones in this sample may be carry-over from other donors' samples.

The sample holds many counts of this clonotype. CDR3 in amino acids: CASSLTGTGVGYTF. CDR3 DNA sequence: TGTGCCAGCAGCCTCACCGGGACAGGGGTCGGCTACACCTTC. The gene calls are TRBV11-3 and TRBJ1-2, with TRBD1 matching over 10 bases. The CDR3 sequence is 14 residues long. Trimming at V came to 5 bases and at J to 8 bases, leaving 8 bases not matched to a gene. Germline CDR1 is SGHNT and CDR2 is YENEEA.

This clonotype was seen repeatedly, ten times or more. This sequence joins TRBV7-2 and TRBJ1-5; D possibly corresponds to TRBD1 (5 bases). The CDR3 consists of 15 residues. The ends were cut back, 5 bases at V and 7 bases at J, with 18 bases in the middle. CDR1 and CDR2 from the germline V gene are SGHTA and FQGNSA. The CDR3 loop is CASSVLGPGGQPQHF. CDR3 bases: TGTGCCAGCAGCGTTCTTGGGCCCGGGGGGCAGCCCCAGCATTTT.

V usage is TRBV12-3 or TRBV12-4 and J usage is TRBJ1-2; 7 bases map to TRBD1. The V gene end was trimmed by 7 bases and the J gene end by 7 bases; junction bases not matched to a gene: 9. The CDR3 covers 13 residues. CDR3 DNA: TGTGCCAGCACAACCGACAGGGTGGGTGGCTACACCTTC. Residues: CASTTDRVGGYTF.

Note on this clonotype: This may come from a read error, since a much larger clone is one base off. The gene calls are TRBV7-6 and TRBJ2-2, with a tentative D call TRBD2 (7 bases). There are 15 residues in the CDR3. The V gene's germline CDR1 is SGHVS and CDR2 FNYEAQ. The CDR3 DNA reads as TGTGGCAGCACCCGGGGGGCAGCGAACACCGGGGAGCTGTTTTTT. Protein product: CGSTRGAANTGELFF.

This clonotype has more than one count but fewer than ten. This chain connects TRBV2 to TRBJ2-7, with 7 bases lining up with TRBD2. The trim removed 8 bases at V and 0 bases at J, leaving 1 base unmatched. Germline V gene lookup returns CDR1 SNHLY and CDR2 FYNNEI. CDR3 length equals 12 residues. In nucleotides, the CDR3 is TGTGCCAGCCGGGACTACTCCTACGAGCAGTACTTC. Translating gives CASRDYSYEQYF.

This clonotype came up many times. The chain employs TRBV5-3 and TRBJ1-2; no definite D call. TRBV5-3 is identified as an open reading frame with a role that is uncertain. V was shortened by 8 bases and J by 3 bases, with 23 bases between the two germline ends. The CDR3 length is 16 residues. The CDR3 spells CASSAGAGNSDYGYTF. In DNA, the CDR3 is TGTGCCAGCAGCGCGGGCGCGGGCAATAGCGACTATGGCTACACCTTC.

This clonotype was seen many times. The chain has TRBV7-2 and TRBJ2-7, with TRBD2 matching 9 bases. The germline V gene encodes CDR1 SGHTA and CDR2 FQGNSA. The V gene end was trimmed by 5 bases and the J gene end by 0 bases; junction bases not matched to a gene: 8. The CDR3 extends over 16 amino acids. The CDR3 loop reads CASSPRASGTSYEQYF. The CDR3 DNA reads as TGTGCCAGCAGCCCCCGGGCTAGCGGGACCTCCTACGAGCAGTACTTC.

The chain is built from TRBV7-8 and TRBJ2-2; 12 nucleotides match TRBD2. This CDR3 region has 15 residues. Germline CDR1 SGHVS, CDR2 FQNEAQ. Trimming cost V 4 bases and J 8 bases; bases outside gene matches: 5. The CDR3 reads CASSSGLAGRGELFF. CDR3 DNA sequence: TGTGCCAGCAGCTCAGGACTAGCGGGGAGGGGGGAGCTGTTTTTT.

With respect to this clonotype: One base away lies a much larger clone, so this may be a sequencing read error. The J gene is TRBJ2-1, the V gene TRBV20-1, with TRBD2 identical over 10 bases. CDR1 DFQATT and CDR2 SNEGSKA come from the germline V gene (reference sequence). The trim removed 5 bases at V and 3 bases at J, leaving 4 bases unmatched. This CDR3 is 14 amino acids long. The CDR3 bases are TGCAGTGCTCCTACTAGCGGGATCTACAATGAGCAGTTCTTC. Protein sequence: CSAPTSGIYNEQFF.